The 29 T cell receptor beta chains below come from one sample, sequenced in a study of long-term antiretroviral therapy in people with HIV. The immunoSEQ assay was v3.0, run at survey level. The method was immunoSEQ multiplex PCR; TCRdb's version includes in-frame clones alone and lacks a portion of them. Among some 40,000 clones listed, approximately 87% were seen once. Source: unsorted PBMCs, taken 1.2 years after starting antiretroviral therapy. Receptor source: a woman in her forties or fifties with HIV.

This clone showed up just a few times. The CDR3 protein is CASSQDRTAPANYGYTF. In nucleotides, the CDR3 is TGCGCCAGCAGCCAAGATCGGACGGCTCCGGCTAACTATGGCTACACCTTC. V and J are TRBV4-3 and TRBJ1-2; no definite D call. Between the trimmed V and J ends, which lost 0 bases and 0 bases, there was a span of 14 bases. The CDR3 is 17 amino acids. CDR1 is LGHNA, CDR2 YSLEER, per germline.

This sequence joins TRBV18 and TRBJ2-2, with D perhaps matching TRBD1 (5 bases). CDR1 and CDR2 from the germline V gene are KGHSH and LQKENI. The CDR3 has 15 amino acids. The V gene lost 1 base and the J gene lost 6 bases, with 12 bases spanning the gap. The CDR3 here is CASSPRLDNPGELFF. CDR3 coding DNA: TGTGCCAGCTCACCACGGTTGGACAATCCCGGGGAGCTGTTTTTT. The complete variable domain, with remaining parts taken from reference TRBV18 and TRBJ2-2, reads NAGVMQNPRHLVRRRGQEARLRCSPMKGHSHVYWYRQLPEEGLKFMVYLQKENIIDESGMPKERFSAEFPKEGPSILRIQQVVRGDSAAYFCASSPRLDNPGELFFGEGSRLTVL.

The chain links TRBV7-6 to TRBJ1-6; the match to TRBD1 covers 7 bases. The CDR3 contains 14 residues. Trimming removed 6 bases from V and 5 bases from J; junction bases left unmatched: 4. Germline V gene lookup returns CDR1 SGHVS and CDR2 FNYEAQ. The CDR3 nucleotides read TGTGCCAGCAGGACCGGGACAGATAATTCACCCCTCCACTTT. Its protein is CASRTGTDNSPLHF.

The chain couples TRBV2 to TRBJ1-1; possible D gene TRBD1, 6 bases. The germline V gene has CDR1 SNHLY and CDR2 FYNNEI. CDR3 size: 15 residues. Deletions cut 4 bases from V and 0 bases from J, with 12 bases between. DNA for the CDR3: TGTGCCAGCAGTGCGGACAGTCCTATGAACACTGAAGCTTTCTTT. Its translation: CASSADSPMNTEAFF.

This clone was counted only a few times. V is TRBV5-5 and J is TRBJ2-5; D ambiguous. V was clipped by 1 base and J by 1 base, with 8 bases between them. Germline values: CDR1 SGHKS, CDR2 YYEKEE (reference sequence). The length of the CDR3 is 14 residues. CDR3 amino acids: CASSLSPAQETQYF. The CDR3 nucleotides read TGTGCCAGCAGCTTGTCGCCGGCCCAAGAGACCCAGTACTTC.

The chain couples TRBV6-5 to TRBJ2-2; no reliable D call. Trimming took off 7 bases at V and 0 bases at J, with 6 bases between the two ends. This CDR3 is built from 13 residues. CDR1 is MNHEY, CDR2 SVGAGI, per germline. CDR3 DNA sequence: TGTGCCAGCAAAGACACGAACACCGGGGAGCTGTTTTTT. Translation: CASKDTNTGELFF.

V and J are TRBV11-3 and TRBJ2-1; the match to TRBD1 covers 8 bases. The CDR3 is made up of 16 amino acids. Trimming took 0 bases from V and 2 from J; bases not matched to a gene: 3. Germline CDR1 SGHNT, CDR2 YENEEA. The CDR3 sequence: CASSLDGGQAYNEQFF. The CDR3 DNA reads TGTGCCAGCAGCTTAGATGGGGGACAGGCCTACAATGAGCAGTTCTTC.

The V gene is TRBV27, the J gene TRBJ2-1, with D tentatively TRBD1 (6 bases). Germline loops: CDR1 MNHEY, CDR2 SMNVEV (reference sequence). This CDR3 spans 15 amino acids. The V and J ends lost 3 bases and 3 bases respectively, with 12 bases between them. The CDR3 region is CASSFRTEHYNEQFF. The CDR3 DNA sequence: TGTGCCAGCAGTTTTAGGACAGAGCACTACAATGAGCAGTTCTTC.

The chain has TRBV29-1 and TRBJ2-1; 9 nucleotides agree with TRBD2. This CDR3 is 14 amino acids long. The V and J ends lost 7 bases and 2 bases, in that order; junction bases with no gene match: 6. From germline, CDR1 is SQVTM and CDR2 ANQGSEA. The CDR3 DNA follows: TGCAGCGCCTGGACTAGCGACACCTACAATGAGCAGTTCTTC. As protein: CSAWTSDTYNEQFF.

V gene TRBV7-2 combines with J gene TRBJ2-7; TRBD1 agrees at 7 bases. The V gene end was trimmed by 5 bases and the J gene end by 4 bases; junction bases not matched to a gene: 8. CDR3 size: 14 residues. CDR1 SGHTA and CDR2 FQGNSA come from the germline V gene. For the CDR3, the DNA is TGTGCCAGCAGCCCTAGACAGGGTTGGTACGAGCAGTACTTC. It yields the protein CASSPRQGWYEQYF.

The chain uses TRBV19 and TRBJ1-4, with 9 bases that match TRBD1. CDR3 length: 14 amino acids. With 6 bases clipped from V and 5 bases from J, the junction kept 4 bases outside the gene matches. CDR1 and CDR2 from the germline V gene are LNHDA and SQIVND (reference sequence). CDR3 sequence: CASSSTGGNEKLFF. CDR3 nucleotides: TGTGCCAGTAGCTCGACAGGGGGAAATGAAAAACTGTTTTTT.

CDR3 bases: TGTGCCATCAGTGATCGGGCAGAAGACTCTGGGGCCAACGTCCTGACTTTC. It encodes CAISDRAEDSGANVLTF. V is TRBV10-3 and J is TRBJ2-6, with D uncertain. V was clipped by 3 bases and J by 0 bases, with 12 bases between them. The CDR3 length is 17 residues. Germline CDR1 is ENHRY and CDR2 is SYGVKD.

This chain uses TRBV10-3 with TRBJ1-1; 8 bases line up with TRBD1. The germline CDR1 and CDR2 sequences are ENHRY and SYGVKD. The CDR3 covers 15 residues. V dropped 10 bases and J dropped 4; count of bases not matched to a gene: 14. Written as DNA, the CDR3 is TGTGCCACGACGGGACAGGAGAGTAGGAGCACTGAAGCTTTCTTT. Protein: CATTGQESRSTEAFF.

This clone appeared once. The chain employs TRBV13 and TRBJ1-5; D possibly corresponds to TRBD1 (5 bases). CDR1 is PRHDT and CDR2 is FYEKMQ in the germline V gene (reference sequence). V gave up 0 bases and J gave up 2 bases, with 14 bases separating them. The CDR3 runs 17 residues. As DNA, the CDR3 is TGTGCCAGCAGCTTAGGAAGGCCAAGGGGTGGCAATCAGCCCCAGCATTTT. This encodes CASSLGRPRGGNQPQHF.

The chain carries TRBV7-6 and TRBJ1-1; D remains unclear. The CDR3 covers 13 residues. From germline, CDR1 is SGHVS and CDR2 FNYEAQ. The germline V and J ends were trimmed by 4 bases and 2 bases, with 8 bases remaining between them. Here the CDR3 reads CASSSFPNTEAFF. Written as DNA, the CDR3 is TGTGCCAGCAGCTCCTTCCCCAACACTGAAGCTTTCTTT.

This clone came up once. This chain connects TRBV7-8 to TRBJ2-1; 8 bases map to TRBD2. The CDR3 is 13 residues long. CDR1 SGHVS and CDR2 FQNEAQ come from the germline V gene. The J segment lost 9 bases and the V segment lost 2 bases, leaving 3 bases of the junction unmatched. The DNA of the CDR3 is TGTGCCAGCAGCTTAAGGACTAGCAGTGAGCAGTTCTTC. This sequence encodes CASSLRTSSEQFF.

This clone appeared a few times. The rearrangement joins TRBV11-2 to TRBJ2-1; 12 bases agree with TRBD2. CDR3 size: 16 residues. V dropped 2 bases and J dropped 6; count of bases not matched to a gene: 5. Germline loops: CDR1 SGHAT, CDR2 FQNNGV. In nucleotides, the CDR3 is TGTGCCAGCAGCTTACTCACTAGCGGGGGGCCCAATGAGCAGTTCTTC. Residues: CASSLLTSGGPNEQFF.

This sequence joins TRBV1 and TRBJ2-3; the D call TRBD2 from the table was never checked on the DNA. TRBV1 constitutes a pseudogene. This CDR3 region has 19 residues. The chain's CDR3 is CTIRLGRGGINVPTDTQYF. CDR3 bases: TGCACTATACGCCTCGGGCGGGGGGGGATTAATGTCCCCACAGATACGCAGTATTTT.

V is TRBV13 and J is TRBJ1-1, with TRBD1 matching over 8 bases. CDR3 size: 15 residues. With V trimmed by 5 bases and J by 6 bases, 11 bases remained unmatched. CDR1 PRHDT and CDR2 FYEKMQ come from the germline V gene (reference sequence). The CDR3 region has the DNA TGTGCCAGCAGCGTCGGACAGGGCCAAAGGGCTGAAGCTTTCTTT. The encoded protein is CASSVGQGQRAEAFF.

CDR3 sequence (DNA): TGCGCCAGCAGCAGTGCCGGGACAGGGGTGGGCACTGAAGCTTTCTTT. Amino acid sequence: CASSSAGTGVGTEAFF. The genes are TRBV5-1 and TRBJ1-1; TRBD1 matches at 10 bases. This CDR3 has 16 amino acids. Germline-derived CDR1 and CDR2 are SGHRS and YFSETQ. V was pared by 4 bases and J by 4 bases, with 10 bases of the junction left unmatched.

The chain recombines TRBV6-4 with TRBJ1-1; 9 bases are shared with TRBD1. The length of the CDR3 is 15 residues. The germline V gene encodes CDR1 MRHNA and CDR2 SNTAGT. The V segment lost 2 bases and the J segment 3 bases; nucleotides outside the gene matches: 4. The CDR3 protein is CASSDRDRVDTEAFF. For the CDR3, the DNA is TGTGCCAGCAGTGACCGGGACAGGGTGGACACTGAAGCTTTCTTT.

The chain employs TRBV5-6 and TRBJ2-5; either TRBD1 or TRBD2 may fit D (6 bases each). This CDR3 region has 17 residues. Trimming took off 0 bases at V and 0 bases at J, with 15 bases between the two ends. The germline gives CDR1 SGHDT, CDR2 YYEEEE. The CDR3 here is CASSLVGRGQNQETQYF. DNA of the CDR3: TGTGCCAGCAGCTTGGTGGGCCGGGGGCAAAACCAAGAGACCCAGTACTTC.

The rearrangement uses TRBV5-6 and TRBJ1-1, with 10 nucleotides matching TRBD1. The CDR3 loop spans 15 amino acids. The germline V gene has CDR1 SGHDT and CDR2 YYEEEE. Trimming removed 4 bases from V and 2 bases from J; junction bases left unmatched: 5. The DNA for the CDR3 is TGTGCCAGCAGCCGGGACAGGGGTCTTAACACTGAAGCTTTCTTT. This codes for CASSRDRGLNTEAFF.

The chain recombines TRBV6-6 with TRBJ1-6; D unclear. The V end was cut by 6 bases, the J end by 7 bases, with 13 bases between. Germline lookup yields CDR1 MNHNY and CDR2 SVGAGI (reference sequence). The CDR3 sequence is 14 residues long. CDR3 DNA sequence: TGTGCCAGCAGGCCTCAGGAAATCAATTCACCCCTCCACTTT. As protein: CASRPQEINSPLHF.

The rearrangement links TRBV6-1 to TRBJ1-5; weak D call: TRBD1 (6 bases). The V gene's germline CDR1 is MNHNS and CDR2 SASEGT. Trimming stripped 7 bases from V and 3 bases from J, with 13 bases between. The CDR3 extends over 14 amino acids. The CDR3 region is CASIPGGANQPQHF. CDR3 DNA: TGTGCCAGCATTCCGGGGGGCGCCAATCAGCCCCAGCATTTT.

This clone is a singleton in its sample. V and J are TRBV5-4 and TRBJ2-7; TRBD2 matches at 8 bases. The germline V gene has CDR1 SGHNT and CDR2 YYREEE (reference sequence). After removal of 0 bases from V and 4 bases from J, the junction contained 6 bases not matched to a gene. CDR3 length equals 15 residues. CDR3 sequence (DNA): TGTGCCAGCAGCTTGGTAACGGGGGGGCTTTACGAGCAGTACTTC. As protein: CASSLVTGGLYEQYF.

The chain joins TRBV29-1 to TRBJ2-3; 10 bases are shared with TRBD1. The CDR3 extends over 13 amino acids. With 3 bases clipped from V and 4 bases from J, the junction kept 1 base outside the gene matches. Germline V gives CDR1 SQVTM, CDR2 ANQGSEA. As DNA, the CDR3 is TGCAGCGTTGACGGGACAGGGGCAGATACGCAGTATTTT. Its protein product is CSVDGTGADTQYF.

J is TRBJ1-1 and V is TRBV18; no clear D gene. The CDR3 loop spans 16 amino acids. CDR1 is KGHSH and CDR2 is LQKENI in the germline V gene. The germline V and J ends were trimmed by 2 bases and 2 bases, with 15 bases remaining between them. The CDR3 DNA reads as TGTGCCAGCTCACCATCTACATCAAGAACTAACACTGAAGCTTTCTTT. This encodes CASSPSTSRTNTEAFF.

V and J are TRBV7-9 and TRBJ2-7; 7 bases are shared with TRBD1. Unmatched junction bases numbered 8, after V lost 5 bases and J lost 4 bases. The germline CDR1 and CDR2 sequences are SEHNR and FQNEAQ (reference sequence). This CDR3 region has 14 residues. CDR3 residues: CASSPRQGPYEQYF. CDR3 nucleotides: TGTGCCAGCAGCCCTAGACAGGGCCCTTACGAGCAGTACTTC.